The T cell receptor beta chain described here comes from a study of OX40 agonist ivuxolimab in advanced cancers. V was cut by 0 bases and J by 2 bases, with 5 bases left in between. Per germline, CDR1 LGHNA and CDR2 YNFKEQ. This CDR3 spans 13 amino acids. Generated by immunoSEQ multiplex PCR, the TCRdb table keeps only in-frame clones and is missing some. The table shows 70,000 to 90,000 clones, with over 75% occurring only once. The TCR comes from an adult with an advanced solid tumor such as melanoma, head and neck, liver or kidney cancer. The rearrangement links TRBV4-2 to TRBJ2-7; D is ambiguous. Specimen: CD4+ or CD8+ T cells sorted from blood, collected in a trial of the OX40 agonist ivuxolimab. CDR3 amino acids: CASSQEGAYEQYF. The CDR3 DNA reads as TGTGCCAGCAGCCAAGAGGGCGCCTACGAGCAGTACTTC.